This T cell receptor (beta chain) was sequenced during a study of T cell changes during pregnancy in multiple sclerosis. The CDR3 covers 15 residues. V lost 7 bases and J 0 bases, leaving 15 bases between the germline ends. The germline V gene encodes CDR1 MGHDK and CDR2 SYGVNS. Assay used: immunoSEQ multiplex PCR; TCRdb lists only in-frame clones, some missing. The data contain roughly 70,000 clones, around 92% of them singletons. This sequence was found in a female donor in good health, enrolled as a control in a pregnancy study. The source was peripheral blood, collected in the third trimester of pregnancy. The chain is built from TRBV25-1 and TRBJ1-1, with D perhaps TRBD1 (5 bases). The CDR3 loop is CASTLGGIVNTEAFF. CDR3 coding DNA: TGTGCCAGCACCCTGGGGGGTATCGTGAACACTGAAGCTTTCTTT.